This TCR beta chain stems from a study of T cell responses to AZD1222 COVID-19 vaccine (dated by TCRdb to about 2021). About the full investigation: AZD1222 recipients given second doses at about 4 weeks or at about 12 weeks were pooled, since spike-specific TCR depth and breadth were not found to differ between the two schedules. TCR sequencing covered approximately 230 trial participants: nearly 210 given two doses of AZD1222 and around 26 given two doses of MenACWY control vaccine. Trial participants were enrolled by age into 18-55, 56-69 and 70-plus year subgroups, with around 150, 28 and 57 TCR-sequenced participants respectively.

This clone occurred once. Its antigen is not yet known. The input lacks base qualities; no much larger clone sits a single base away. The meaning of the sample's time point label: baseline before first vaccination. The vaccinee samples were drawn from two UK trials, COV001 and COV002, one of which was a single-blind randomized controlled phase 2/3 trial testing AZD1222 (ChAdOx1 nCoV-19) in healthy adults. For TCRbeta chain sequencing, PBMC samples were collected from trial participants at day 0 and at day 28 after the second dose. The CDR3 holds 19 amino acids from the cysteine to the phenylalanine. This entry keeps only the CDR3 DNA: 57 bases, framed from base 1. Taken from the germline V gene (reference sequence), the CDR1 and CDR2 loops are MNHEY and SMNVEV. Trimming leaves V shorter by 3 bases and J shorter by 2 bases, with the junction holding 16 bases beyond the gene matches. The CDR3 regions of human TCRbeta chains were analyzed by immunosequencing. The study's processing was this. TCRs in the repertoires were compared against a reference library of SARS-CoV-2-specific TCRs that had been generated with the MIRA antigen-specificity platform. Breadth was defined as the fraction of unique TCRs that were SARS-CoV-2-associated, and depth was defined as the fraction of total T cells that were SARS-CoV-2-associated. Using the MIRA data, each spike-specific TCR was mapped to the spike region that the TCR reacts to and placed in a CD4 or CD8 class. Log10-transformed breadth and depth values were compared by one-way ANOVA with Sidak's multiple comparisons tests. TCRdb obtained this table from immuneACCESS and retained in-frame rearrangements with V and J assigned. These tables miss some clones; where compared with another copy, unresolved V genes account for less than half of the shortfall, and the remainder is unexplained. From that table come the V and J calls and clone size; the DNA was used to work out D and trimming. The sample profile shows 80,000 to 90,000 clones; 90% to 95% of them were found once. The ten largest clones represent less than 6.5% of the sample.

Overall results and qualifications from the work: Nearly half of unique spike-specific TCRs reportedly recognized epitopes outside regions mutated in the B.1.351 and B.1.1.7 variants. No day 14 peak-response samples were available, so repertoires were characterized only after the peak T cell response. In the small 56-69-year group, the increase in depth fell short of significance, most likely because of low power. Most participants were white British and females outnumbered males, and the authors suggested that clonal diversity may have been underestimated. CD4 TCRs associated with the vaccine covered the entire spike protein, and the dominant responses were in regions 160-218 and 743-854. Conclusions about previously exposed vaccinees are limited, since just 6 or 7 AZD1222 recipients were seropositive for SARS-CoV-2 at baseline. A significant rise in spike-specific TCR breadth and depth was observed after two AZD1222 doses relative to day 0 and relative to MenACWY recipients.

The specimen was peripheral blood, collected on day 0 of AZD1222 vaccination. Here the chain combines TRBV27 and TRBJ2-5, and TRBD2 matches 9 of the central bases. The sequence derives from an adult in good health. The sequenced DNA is TGTGCCAGCAGTTTGAGGGCGGCCCCACTGCTAGCGGGGCAAGAGACCCAGTACTTC. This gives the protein CASSLRAAPLLAGQETQYF.